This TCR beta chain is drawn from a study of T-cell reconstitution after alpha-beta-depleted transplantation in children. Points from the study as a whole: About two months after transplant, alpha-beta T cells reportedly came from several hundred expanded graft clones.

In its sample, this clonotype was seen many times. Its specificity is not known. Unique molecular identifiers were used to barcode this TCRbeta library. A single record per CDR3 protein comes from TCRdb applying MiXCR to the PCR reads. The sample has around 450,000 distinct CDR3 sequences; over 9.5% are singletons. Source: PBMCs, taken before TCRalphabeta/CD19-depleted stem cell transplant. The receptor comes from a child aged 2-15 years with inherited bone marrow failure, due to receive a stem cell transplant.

CDR3 DNA: TGTGCCAGCAGCCCGATGGGGGATGGGGGGGAGCTGTTTTTT. It encodes CASSPMGDGGELFF. The chain uses TRBV6-5 and TRBJ2-2; D tentatively reads TRBD1 or TRBD2 (5 bases each). Trimming removed 6 bases from V and 8 bases from J, with 16 bases in between. In germline, CDR1 is MNHEY, CDR2 SVGAGI. This CDR3 has 14 amino acids.